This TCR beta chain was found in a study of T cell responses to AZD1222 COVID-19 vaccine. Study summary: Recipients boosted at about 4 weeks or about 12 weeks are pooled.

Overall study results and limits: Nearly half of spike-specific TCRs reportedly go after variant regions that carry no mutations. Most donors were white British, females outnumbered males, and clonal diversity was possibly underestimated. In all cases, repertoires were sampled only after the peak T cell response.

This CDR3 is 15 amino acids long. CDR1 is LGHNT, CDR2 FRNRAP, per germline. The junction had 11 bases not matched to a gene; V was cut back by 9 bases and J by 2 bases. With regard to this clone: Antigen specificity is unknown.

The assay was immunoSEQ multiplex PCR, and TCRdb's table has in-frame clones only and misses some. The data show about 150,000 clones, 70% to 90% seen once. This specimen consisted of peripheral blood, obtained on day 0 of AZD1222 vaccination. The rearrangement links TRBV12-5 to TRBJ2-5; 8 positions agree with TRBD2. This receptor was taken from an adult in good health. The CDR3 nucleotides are TGTGCTAGCGCTACAGGACTAGCCCCACAAGAGACCCAGTACTTC. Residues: CASATGLAPQETQYF.